One and the same sample provided the 4 T cell receptor beta chains below, sequenced in a study of blood T cell repertoires in COVID-19. The assay was immunoSEQ multiplex PCR, and TCRdb's table has in-frame clones only and misses some. The data contain around 130,000 clones, 85% to 90% of them singletons. Sequenced sample: peripheral blood. Source of these receptors: a man between 70 and 80 years old with active or convalescent COVID-19.

The chain carries TRBV2 and TRBJ2-5; tentative D call: TRBD1 (8 bases). V lost 7 bases and J 5 bases, leaving 14 bases between the germline ends. The germline gives CDR1 SNHLY, CDR2 FYNNEI. The CDR3 is 13 residues long. The CDR3 DNA follows: TGTGCCAGCATCGACAGGGGAGGGGAGACCCAGTACTTC. As protein: CASIDRGGETQYF.

The chain has TRBV29-1 and TRBJ1-1, with D possibly being TRBD1 (5 bases). V lost 6 bases and J 0 bases, leaving 11 bases between the germline ends. CDR3 size: 13 residues. In germline, CDR1 is SQVTM, CDR2 ANQGSEA. CDR3 nucleotide sequence: TGCAGCGTCTACGACAGCATGAACACTGAAGCTTTCTTT. It encodes CSVYDSMNTEAFF.

This clone was observed a single time. The CDR3 bases are TGCGCCAGCAGTGAACCGGGTCCGGGGGACACTGAAGCTTTCTTT. Its protein is CASSEPGPGDTEAFF. V gene TRBV10-2 combines with J gene TRBJ1-1; D might be TRBD1 (5 bases). Germline-derived CDR1 and CDR2 are WSHSY and SAAADI. V lost 3 bases to trimming and J lost 3 bases, with 14 bases between them. This CDR3 comprises 15 residues.

This CDR3 reads CATSKGGGQNNQPQHF. The CDR3 DNA sequence: TGTGCCACCAGCAAAGGGGGGGGGCAGAACAATCAGCCCCAGCATTTT. V is TRBV15 and J is TRBJ1-5; TRBD1 is a possible D gene (6 bases). The CDR3 covers 16 residues. Germline V CDR1 and CDR2: LNHNV, YYDKDF (reference sequence). Trimming removed 4 bases from V and 3 bases from J, with 16 bases in between.